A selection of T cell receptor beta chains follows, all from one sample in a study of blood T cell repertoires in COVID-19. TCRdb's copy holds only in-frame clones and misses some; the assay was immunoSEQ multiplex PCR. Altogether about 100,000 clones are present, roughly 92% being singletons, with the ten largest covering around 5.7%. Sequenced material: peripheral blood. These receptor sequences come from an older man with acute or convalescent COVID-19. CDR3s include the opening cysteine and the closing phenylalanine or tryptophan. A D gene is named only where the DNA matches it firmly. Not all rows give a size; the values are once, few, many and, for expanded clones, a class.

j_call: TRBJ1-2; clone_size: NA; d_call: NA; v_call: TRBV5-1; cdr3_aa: CASSLGGYGYTF; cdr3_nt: TGCGCCAGCAGCTTGGGAGGTTATGGCTACACCTTC
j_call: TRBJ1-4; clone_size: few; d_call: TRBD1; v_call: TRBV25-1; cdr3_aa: CASSRPGQGFEKLFF; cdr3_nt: TGTGCCAGCAGTAGACCGGGACAGGGTTTTGAAAAACTGTTTTTT
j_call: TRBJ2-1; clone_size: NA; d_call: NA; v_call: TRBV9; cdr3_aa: CASSVGQSPYNEQFF; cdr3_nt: TGTGCCAGCAGCGTAGGACAGTCTCCCTACAATGAGCAGTTCTTC
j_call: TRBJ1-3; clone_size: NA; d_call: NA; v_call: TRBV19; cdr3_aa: CASMSGGLNPRF; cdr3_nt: TGTGCCAGTATGTCCGGGGGTCTAAATCCACGTTTT
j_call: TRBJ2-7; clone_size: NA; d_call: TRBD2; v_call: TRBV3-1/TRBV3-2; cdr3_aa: CASSQSSGGPQPYEQYF; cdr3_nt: TGTGCCAGCAGCCAAAGTAGCGGGGGGCCTCAACCTTACGAGCAGTACTTC
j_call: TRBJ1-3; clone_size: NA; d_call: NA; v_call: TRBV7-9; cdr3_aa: CASSLRSSGNTIYF; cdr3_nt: TGTGCCAGCAGCCTAAGGAGCTCTGGAAACACCATATATTTT
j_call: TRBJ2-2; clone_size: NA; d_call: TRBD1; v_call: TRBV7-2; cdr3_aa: CASSLGGQGTGELFF; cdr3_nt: TGTGCCAGCAGCTTAGGGGGACAGGGGACCGGGGAGCTGTTTTTT
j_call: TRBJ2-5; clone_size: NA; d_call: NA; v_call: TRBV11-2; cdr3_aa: CASSLSDQETQYF; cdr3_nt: TGTGCCAGCAGCCTCAGCGACCAAGAGACCCAGTACTTC
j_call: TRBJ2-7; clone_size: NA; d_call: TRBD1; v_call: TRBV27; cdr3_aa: CASTPRWTGAYEQYF; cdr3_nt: TGTGCCAGCACCCCTAGATGGACAGGGGCCTACGAGCAGTACTTC
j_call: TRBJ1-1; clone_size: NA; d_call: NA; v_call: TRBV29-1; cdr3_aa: CSVEGVGGHFNTEAFF; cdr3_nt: TGCAGCGTTGAAGGGGTTGGGGGACACTTTAACACTGAAGCTTTCTTT
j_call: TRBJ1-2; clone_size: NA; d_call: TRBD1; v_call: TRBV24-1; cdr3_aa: CATSDLRQGGKDYGYTF; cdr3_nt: TGTGCCACCAGTGACCTCAGACAGGGTGGTAAGGACTATGGCTACACCTTC
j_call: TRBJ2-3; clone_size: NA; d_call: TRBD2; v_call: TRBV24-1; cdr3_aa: CATSSAGAETDTQYF; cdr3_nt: TGTGCCACGTCCTCCGCGGGAGCTGAGACAGATACGCAGTATTTT
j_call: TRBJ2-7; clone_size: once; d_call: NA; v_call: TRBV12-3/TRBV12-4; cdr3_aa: CASTGTFRYEQYF; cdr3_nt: TGTGCCAGCACCGGGACTTTCCGCTACGAGCAGTACTTC
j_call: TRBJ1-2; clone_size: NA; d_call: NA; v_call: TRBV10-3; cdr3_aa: CAINLESYTGDYGYTF; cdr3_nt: TGTGCCATCAATTTGGAGTCATACACCGGAGACTATGGCTACACCTTC
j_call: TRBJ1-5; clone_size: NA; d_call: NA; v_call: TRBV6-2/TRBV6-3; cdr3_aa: CASSRGNLGAQHF; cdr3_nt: TGTGCCAGCAGTCGAGGGAACCTCGGGGCCCAGCATTTT
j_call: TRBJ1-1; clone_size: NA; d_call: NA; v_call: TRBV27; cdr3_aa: CASSLYSGNTEAFF; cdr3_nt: TGTGCCAGCAGTTTATATTCAGGGAACACTGAAGCTTTCTTT
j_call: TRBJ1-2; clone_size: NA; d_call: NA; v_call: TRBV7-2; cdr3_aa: CASSSGSNYGYTF; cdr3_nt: TGTGCCAGCAGCTCCGGGTCGAACTATGGCTACACCTTC
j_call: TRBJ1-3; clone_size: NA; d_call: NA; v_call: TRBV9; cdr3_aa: CASSVRGTSGNTIYF; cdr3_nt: TGTGCCAGCAGCGTACGGGGGACTAGTGGAAACACCATATATTTT
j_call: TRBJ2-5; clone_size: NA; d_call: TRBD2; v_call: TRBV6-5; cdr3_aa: CASRPGLDLSQYF; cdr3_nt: TGTGCCAGCAGACCGGGACTAGACCTCTCCCAGTACTTC
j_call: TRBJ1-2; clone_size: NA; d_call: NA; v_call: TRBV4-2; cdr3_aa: CASSQDMEGRQAGYTF; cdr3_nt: TGTGCCAGCAGCCAAGATATGGAGGGGAGGCAGGCAGGCTACACCTTC
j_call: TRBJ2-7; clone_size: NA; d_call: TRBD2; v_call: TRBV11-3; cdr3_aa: CASSPSGLAREQYF; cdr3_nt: TGTGCCAGCAGCCCTAGCGGGCTGGCTAGGGAGCAGTACTTC
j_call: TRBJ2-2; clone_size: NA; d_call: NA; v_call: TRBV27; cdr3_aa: CASSPRLLTGELFF; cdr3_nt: TGTGCCAGCAGTCCTCGACTACTCACCGGGGAGCTGTTTTTT
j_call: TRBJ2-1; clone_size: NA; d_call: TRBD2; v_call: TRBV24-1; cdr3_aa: CATSEPGTSGRNEQFF; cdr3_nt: TGTGCCACCAGTGAACCCGGGACTAGCGGGAGAAATGAGCAGTTCTTC
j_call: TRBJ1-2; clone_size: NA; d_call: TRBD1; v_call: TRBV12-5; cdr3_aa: CASGPGQGGGYTF; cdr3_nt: TGTGCTAGTGGTCCTGGACAGGGCGGAGGCTACACCTTC
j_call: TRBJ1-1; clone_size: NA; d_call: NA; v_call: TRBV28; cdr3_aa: CASTFGGYMNTEAFF; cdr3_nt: TGTGCCAGCACGTTTGGGGGGTACATGAACACTGAAGCTTTCTTT
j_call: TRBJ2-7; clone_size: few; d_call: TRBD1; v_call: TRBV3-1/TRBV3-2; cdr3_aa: CASSRAGQGVYEQYF; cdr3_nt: TGTGCCAGCAGCCGCGCGGGACAGGGAGTTTACGAGCAGTACTTC
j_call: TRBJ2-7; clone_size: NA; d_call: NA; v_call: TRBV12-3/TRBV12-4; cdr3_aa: CASSYRGEQYF; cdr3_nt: TGTGCCAGCAGTTACCGGGGCGAGCAGTACTTC